Each of the 9 T cell receptor beta chains below was sequenced from the same sample in a study of cytomegalovirus exposure and HLA in healthy donors. The PCR was carried out with 60 Vbeta primers and 13 Jbeta primers. TCRdb's table, derived via immunoSEQ multiplex PCR, lists solely in-frame clones and lacks some. In the table there are some 130,000 clones, about 80% of which are singletons. Sequenced sample: PBMCs. These receptors were obtained from a male donor in good health and CMV-seropositive.

DNA for the CDR3: TGTGCCAGCTCACCCGGACAGAACACCGGGGAGCTGTTTTTT. Its protein is CASSPGQNTGELFF. The rearrangement links TRBV18 to TRBJ2-2; a possible D gene is TRBD1 (5 bases). The length of the CDR3 is 14 residues. V was trimmed by 3 bases and J by 1 base, leaving 6 bases between them. The germline V gene encodes CDR1 KGHSH and CDR2 LQKENI.

The chain uses TRBV7-2 and TRBJ2-7, with unresolved D. The ends were cut back, 5 bases at V and 3 bases at J, with 11 bases in the middle. There are 13 residues in the CDR3. From germline, CDR1 is SGHTA and CDR2 FQGNSA. The CDR3 DNA reads TGTGCCAGCAGCCCACTATTGGGCTACGAGCAGTACTTC. It encodes CASSPLLGYEQYF.

J is TRBJ2-3 and V is TRBV4-2, with D possibly being TRBD2 (5 bases). CDR3 size: 12 residues. V was pared by 4 bases and J by 3 bases, with 5 bases between. Germline values: CDR1 LGHNA, CDR2 YNFKEQ. CDR3 protein: CASSRETDTQYF. Written as DNA, the CDR3 is TGTGCCAGCAGCCGGGAGACAGATACGCAGTATTTT.

The DNA of the CDR3 is TGTGCCAGCAGCACCGGGACAGGGGAGCCCACAGATACGCAGTATTTT. Amino acids: CASSTGTGEPTDTQYF. This rearrangement joins TRBV7-3 to TRBJ2-3, with 10 bases lining up with TRBD1. Trimming cost V 5 bases and J 2 bases; bases outside gene matches: 7. Germline-derived CDR1 and CDR2 are SGHTA and FQGTGA. This CDR3 contains 16 residues.

This clone showed up just a few times. The chain is built from TRBV30 and TRBJ2-1; tentatively, D is TRBD1 (6 bases). The CDR3 runs 15 residues. Germline-derived CDR1 and CDR2 are GTSNPN and SVGIG (reference sequence). Trimming took 2 bases from V and 8 from J, leaving 19 bases between them. Written as DNA, the CDR3 is TGTGCCTGGAGTACAGGGTTAGGGGATATATATGAGCAGTTCTTC. Translating it yields CAWSTGLGDIYEQFF. The full variable domain, completed using reference TRBV30 and TRBJ2-1, is SQTIHQWPATLVQPVGSPLSLECTVEGTSNPNLYWYRQAAGRGLQLLFYSVGIGQISSEVPQNLSASRPQDRQFILSSKKLLLSDSGFYLCAWSTGLGDIYEQFFGPGTRLTVL.

In DNA form, the CDR3 reads TGTGCTAGTGGTAGCGGCTCCATGGGGGAGACCCAGTACTTC. Protein sequence: CASGSGSMGETQYF. The rearrangement uses TRBV12-5 and TRBJ2-5; possible D gene TRBD2, 5 bases. V dropped 5 bases and J dropped 5 bases, with 15 bases sitting between them. Germline values: CDR1 LGHNT, CDR2 FRNRAP. The CDR3 totals 14 residues.

The CDR3 reads CASRRQGVDTQYF. In DNA form, the CDR3 reads TGTGCCAGCAGGCGACAGGGGGTAGATACGCAGTATTTT. The genes are TRBV6-5 and TRBJ2-3; 9 nucleotides agree with TRBD1. V was clipped by 6 bases and J by 5 bases; unmatched bases: 3. CDR1 and CDR2 (germline): MNHEY, SVGAGI. The CDR3 extends over 13 amino acids.

V and J are TRBV13 and TRBJ2-5; 12 bases line up with TRBD2. Judging by the DNA end, TRBJ2-7 fits better; the J call may be wrong. CDR3 length equals 15 residues. Germline loops: CDR1 PRHDT, CDR2 FYEKMQ (reference sequence). CDR3 nucleotides: TGTGCCAGCAGCCCCCGACTAGCGGGAGACTACGAGCAGTACTTC. Its protein product is CASSPRLAGDYEQYF.

V and J are TRBV5-4 and TRBJ2-5, with D possibly TRBD1 on 6 matching bases. The CDR3 runs 15 residues. V was pared by 1 base and J by 5 bases, with 15 bases between. The germline V gene has CDR1 SGHNT and CDR2 YYREEE (reference sequence). CDR3 nucleotide sequence: TGTGCCAGCAGCTTGCGGGCTTACAGGGAGGAGACCCAGTACTTC. Residues: CASSLRAYREETQYF.